This is a list of T cell receptor beta chains from one sample in a study of cytomegalovirus exposure and HLA in healthy donors. Sequenced by immunoSEQ multiplex PCR; TCRdb stores in-frame clones only, minus some. The table has about 130,000 clones, around two thirds seen once. Material for sequencing was PBMCs. Receptors originate from a man aged 55 to 70 in good health and CMV-seropositive. Both conserved end residues are part of each CDR3. The D gene is left open where the match is weak.

TRBV2 13 NA CASKVQLDQPQHF
TRBV13 15 TRBD2 CASSSLWGGRYEQYF
TRBV7-3 17 TRBD2 CASSLVLAGGESSEQFF
TRBV29-1 14 TRBD2 CSVRGGGGIYEQYF
TRBV2 14 TRBD1 CASSRTGVAGELFF
TRBV5-1 14 NA CASSLRPGNQPQHF
TRBV15 13 NA CATSIDRLYSYTF
TRBV10-2 15 TRBD1 CASIRTGPITDTQYF
TRBV19 15 NA CASSLRLLGGVTQYF
TRBV18 15 NA CASSPGQPKLGKLFF
TRBV7-6 18 NA CASSLYGRQDLMNTEAFF
TRBV11-2 15 TRBD2 CASSQTSGGHGELFF
TRBV28 15 TRBD1 CASSLAGQNLYGYTF
TRBV5-1 14 NA CASSLASEIYGYTF
TRBV4-1 17 TRBD2 CASSQDESSGSYNEQFF
TRBV9 16 NA CASSASVSPSSYEQYF
TRBV6-6 13 TRBD1 CASRTGSSEKLFF
TRBV18 15 TRBD1 CASSPDFGTADTQYF
TRBV30 12 TRBD1 CAWGDSYEKLFF
TRBV11-2 14 TRBD1 CASSTTGDNSPLHF
TRBV9 16 NA CASSGDGTLHSYEQYF
TRBV7-9 16 TRBD1 CASSFRSGQGIYEQYF
TRBV7-9 12 NA CASSIDSNEQYF
TRBV18 12 NA CASSPSSYEQYF
TRBV5-1 13 TRBD1 CASSADRATEAFF
TRBV7-8 15 NA CASSLVSANTGELFF
TRBV5-1 15 NA CASSRGAGGEETQYF
TRBV21-1 16 NA CASSKWAWADQNIQYF
TRBV4-2 16 TRBD2 CASSQDGTSGEETQYF
TRBV28 16 TRBD1 CASSLSQGARNTEAFF
TRBV7-2 16 TRBD2 CASSLKAGGAYNEQFF
TRBV6-5 14 NA CASSPQGSDYGYTF
TRBV19 15 NA CASSIGLASYNEQFF
TRBV7-2 15 NA CASSRPGSGNQPQHF
TRBV19 18 TRBD2 CASSRLGPSGGNYNEQFF
TRBV5-1 14 TRBD1 CASSLTGGAYGYTF
TRBV19 12 NA CASTPGNTEAFF
TRBV9 13 NA CASSGGPNNEQFF
TRBV5-1 15 TRBD2 CASSLQRGGQETQYF
TRBV10-3 14 NA CAISLQGESYEQYF
TRBV19 15 TRBD2 CASSRTSGASDTQYF
TRBV29-1 14 TRBD1 CSAYQGANQETQYF
TRBV11-1 13 TRBD1 CASNLIEGAEQYF
TRBV5-6 12 NA CASSLSRRGYTF